This TCR beta chain was captured in a study of blood T cell repertoires in COVID-19. Study in general: PBMCs, B-cell-depleted T cells, or T cells were the source of the cDNA or gDNA that made up the material.

Germline V gene data show CDR1 as SEHNR and CDR2 as FQNEAQ (reference sequence). Trimming removed 1 base from V and 4 bases from J; junction bases left unmatched: 3. The CDR3 contains 14 residues. Only in-frame clones appear in the TCRdb table, and some are missing; sequencing was by immunoSEQ multiplex PCR. This table holds over 200,000 clones, 75% to 90% found once. The sample comprised peripheral blood. The origin of this receptor is a human donor in a cohort sampled during active COVID-19. The chain employs TRBV7-9 and TRBJ1-2, with 7 positions matching TRBD1. CDR3 nucleotides: TGTGCCAGCAGCTTAGGGGGGACAGCCTATGGCTACACCTTC. Translated, it gives CASSLGGTAYGYTF.